This T cell receptor beta chain was recovered during a study of cytomegalovirus exposure and HLA in healthy donors (dated by TCRdb to between 2016 and 2019). At the level of the whole study: According to an earlier analysis of 587 of the donors, about 179 million T cells yielded 117 million unique TCR beta sequences and around 280 Gb of sequence data. HLA typing included class I and class II loci at four-digit resolution. The number of typed donors differed by locus: about 620-630 for A, B, C, DRB1 and DQB1; approximately 530 for DQA1; 606 for DPA1; and around 490 for DPB1. In a later analysis, previously published TCR beta repertoires from 550 to 750 donors were re-analyzed and high-resolution HLA genotyping was added so that TCR occurrence patterns could be studied. Donor age, sex, ethnicity and CMV serostatus were compiled alongside the repertoire data. Every repertoire in the discovery cohort had been generated on one and the same sequencing platform. The study aimed to test whether signatures of past pathogen exposure could be identified by cataloging public T cell receptors. The T cell repertoires of several hundred subjects were profiled by immunosequencing and related to cytomegalovirus serostatus. In an earlier analysis of over 550 of the donors, high-throughput TCR beta sequencing was used to judge whether each TCR beta V gene segment behaved as functional or pseudogenic. Along with the approximately 700-subject first cohort, a separate validation cohort of over 90 different subjects was used. Of the approximately 400 genotyped donors, 75% to 85% were placed in the genetic ancestry cluster associated with self-reported Caucasian donors. About 330 gigabases of sequencing data and around 85 million unique TCR sequences made up an early release that covered fewer than 650 HLA-typed donors. To predict cytomegalovirus infection status, the study brought together high-throughput TCR immunosequencing, statistical association of individual TCRs with disease status, and machine learning. The later analysis used no new phenotypic data to find candidate immune exposures, relying instead on TCR beta sequences and their occurrence across donors. Four or five DR-DQ haplotypes were handled as single units for association and clustering, since linkage in the cohort was strong. Across 398 genotyped donors of the cohort, an average of approximately 220,000 unique TCR beta nucleotide sequences per donor were sequenced, and roughly a sixth of those sequences were non-productive. A later genetic analysis used genome-wide SNP genotypes for about three fifths of the roughly 700 donors, treating that subset as a discovery cohort. The full study reports these points: In vitro tests confirmed that three of the cytomegalovirus-associated TCR beta chains recognize cytomegalovirus antigens. In both the original and validation cohorts, the classifier was reported to diagnose cytomegalovirus status with high specificity and sensitivity. In a later analysis, the rate of TCR association differed among HLA loci, with DRB1 alleles having the most associated TCRs and HLA-C alleles having the fewest. A further reported finding was that TCR beta sequences accurately predicted the HLA-A and HLA-B alleles for most subjects in the first cohort. Roughly uniform sequencing depth across donors was assumed in presence/absence analyses, although this assumption may not hold. When HLA alleles, especially DR and DQ, strongly co-occurred, attributing TCR associations to individual alleles was difficult. The earlier analysis of nearly 600 of the donors excluded over 15 rarely observed V segments, including chromosome 9 orphons, because counts were too low. According to a later genetic analysis, donors in an Asian-associated ancestry cluster had fewer N-insertions in productive TCRs than the approximately 670-donor mean. In an earlier analysis of 587 of the donors, most TCR beta V segments appeared in productive rearrangements about 90% or about 30% of the time, broadly matching IMGT annotations. The study listed 164 TCR beta chains as associated with cytomegalovirus. Most TCR sequences were observed very rarely across donors, whereas some public TCRs were present in many individuals. A cluster of highly shared sequence variants was judged likely to be a technical artifact of the sequencing pipeline. Several of the top co-occurrence clusters appeared to be linked to parvovirus B19, influenza, CMV and Epstein-Barr virus, according to a later analysis. A later analysis found that most CMV-associated TCR beta chains appeared HLA-restricted, with HLA associations seemingly driven largely by CMV exposure. V-gene and J-gene trimming of TCR beta chains was associated with a missense DCLRE1C variant in a later genetic analysis, and the association was replicated in an independent cohort. Linkage disequilibrium might explain the correlated functional status among segregating V segments, but an unknown experimental factor could not be excluded. Because some donors lacked HLA typing at each locus, the association tests relied only on the typed subset. Only TCR beta chains were sequenced in this cohort, and the absence of alpha or paired-chain data limited detectable features. In a later analysis, 16,951 TCR beta sequences were associated with specific HLA alleles at a false discovery rate of 0.05. In a later analysis, HLA-associated TCR beta chains showed more clonal expansion and lower generation probabilities than non-associated chains that were equally common. The 87-base-pair reads could not distinguish some IMGT-functional V segments, including TRBV6-2 and TRBV6-3, so those segments were excluded. Immune exposure information for the cohort was limited to CMV serostatus. The authors suggested that the approach could potentially be generalized to other disease states and immunological phenotypes.

The cohort comprised 710 or so healthy bone marrow donors. All cohort members were sampled while nominally healthy, although unrecorded immune exposures were likely present. The donor was CMV seronegative and belonged to the group of several hundred seronegative cohort members. Each donor provided a peripheral blood sample, and peripheral blood mononuclear cells were used for TCR beta sequencing. Genomic DNA was extracted from the blood cell samples with the Qiagen DNeasy Blood Extraction Kit. The method behind the library was the immunoSEQ multiplex PCR assay. For the multiplex PCR, a mixture combining 60 forward primers for TCR Vbeta segments and 13 reverse primers for TCR Jbeta segments was used. The CDR3 region of rearranged TCR beta genes was amplified from genomic DNA with a multiplex PCR assay. Amplified TCR beta libraries were sequenced as 87-base-pair reads on the Illumina HiSeq System. The authors processed their data as follows. A later analysis counted some 80 million unique TCR beta chains across the 650 to 700 repertoires, and 10 million to 11 million of these chains were shared by at least two donors. A nearest-neighbor algorithm error-corrected the raw reads and collapsed the reads into unique sequences, merging closely related sequences to remove PCR and sequencing errors. To assign V, D and J gene segments, CDR3 sequences were aligned to IMGT reference sequences. For a sequence to be retained, a match of at least six nucleotides was required to both a V gene segment and a J gene segment. Rearrangements were classified as productive when the CDR3 lacked stop codons and remained in frame with V and J, and all other rearrangements were classified as non-productive. Following IMGT convention, CDR3 was defined as the stretch from the second conserved V-encoded cysteine to the conserved J-encoded phenylalanine. The earlier analysis of about 620 of the donors excluded sequences that lacked an unambiguous match to a single V gene segment. In an earlier analysis of more than 500 of the donors, a V segment was called functional when productive rearrangements were above 56.7%, and segregating when the standard deviation between donors exceeded 5%. To diagnose cytomegalovirus status from the catalog of TCR beta chain sequences, a statistical classification framework was built. A later analysis assigned V and J genes by comparing TCR nucleotide sequences with IMGT/GENE-DB human TR gene sequences. Using the TCRdist pipeline, a later analysis assigned CDR3 sequences along with most-parsimonious VDJ recombination scenarios. In a later analysis, every TCR beta chain was defined by the combination of its CDR3 amino acid sequence and its V-gene family, and reads without a unique V-gene family were dropped. To address suspected cross-contamination and a sequencing artifact, a later analysis removed a few hundred highly shared, low-generation-probability nucleotide sequences. For each public chain, a later analysis derived a clonal expansion index from normalized ranks of inferred template counts within each repertoire. A later analysis computed generation probabilities with a VDJ recombination model fitted to out-of-frame rearrangements, and checked the results against IGoR. In a later analysis, hypergeometric tests were used to score TCR-TCR, TCR-HLA and TCR-CMV co-occurrence, with a repertoire-size bias correction applied to TCR pairs. In a later analysis, false discovery rates were estimated by permuting HLA or CMV assignments 20 times. In a later analysis, co-occurring TCRs were grouped using DBSCAN, with TCRdist sequence similarity added in when clustering inside HLA-allele-positive subsets. For co-occurrence clustering, repertoires with fewer than 30,000 or more than 120,000 public chains were excluded, along with about five repertoires with anomalous nucleotide sharing. In its TCRdb copy, this immuneACCESS table keeps in-frame sequences only and misses some clones. Where compared with another copy, unresolved V genes explain less than half of these, and the others have no known cause. V and J calls and clone size are as listed in that table; D and trimming were resolved from the DNA. The sample table contains approximately 120,000 clones; only one count was recorded for about three quarters of them. Jointly, the top ten make up 0.95% to 1.5% of the sample.

CDR1 and CDR2 were assigned from the germline V gene (reference sequence) as SEHNR and FQNEAQ. Trimming takes 2 bases from V and 4 bases from J, and the germline ends sit 6 bases apart. From its cysteine to its phenylalanine, the CDR3 spans 13 amino acids. Just the 39-base CDR3 DNA is kept, in frame starting at base 1. On this clone: Its antigen has not been determined. No base quality values were provided; no much bigger clone lies one nucleotide off.

Sequenced material: PBMCs. The rearranged chain carries TRBV7-9 and TRBJ1-5; the D gene cannot be resolved reliably. The TCR was taken from a female donor in good health and CMV-seronegative. CDR3 protein: CASSLTANQPQHF. The DNA reads TGTGCCAGCAGCTTAACCGCGAATCAGCCCCAGCATTTT.